One sample yielded the 18 T cell receptor beta chains listed below, sequenced in a study of T cells in pancreatic ductal adenocarcinoma. No neoadjuvant therapy was given to the selected pancreatic ductal adenocarcinoma patients before their surgery. The assay was immunoSEQ multiplex PCR, and TCRdb's table has in-frame clones only and misses some. The sample consists of 16,000 or so clones, around 91% of them appearing once. Material for sequencing was PBMCs. Source of these receptors: a human donor with pancreatic ductal adenocarcinoma.

This chain links TRBV27 with TRBJ2-6, with TRBD1 as a possible D gene (6 bases). This CDR3 is built from 17 residues. Germline values: CDR1 MNHEY, CDR2 SMNVEV (reference sequence). V shed 2 bases and J shed 0 bases, with 11 bases lying between them. As DNA, the CDR3 is TGTGCCAGCAGTTTAACGGGACAAAGCTCTGGGGCCAACGTCCTGACTTTC. This translates into CASSLTGQSSGANVLTF.

The chain links TRBV5-1 to TRBJ1-1; 7 bases line up with TRBD1. From germline, CDR1 is SGHRS and CDR2 YFSETQ. Losses at the gene ends were 0 bases for V and 5 bases for J; bases not matched to a gene: 10. This CDR3 has 16 amino acids. The CDR3 spells CASSLGTGQAHTEAFF. CDR3 DNA sequence: TGCGCCAGCAGCTTGGGTACCGGACAGGCGCATACTGAAGCTTTCTTT.

Regarding this clone: The junction differs from germline at one of its ends, possibly a read error. The chain uses TRBV10-1 and TRBJ2-7; D is undetermined. The germline V gene has CDR1 WNHNN and CDR2 SYGVQD (reference sequence). The CDR3 is 12 residues long. The CDR3 region is CASSENLASPNF. The DNA for the CDR3 is TGCGCCAGCAGTGAGAATCTCGCAAGCCCGAACTTC.

V is TRBV7-9 and J is TRBJ2-3, with no clear D. The CDR3 contains 15 residues. The V gene lost 1 base and the J gene lost 1 base, with 9 bases spanning the gap. Germline V CDR1 and CDR2: SEHNR, FQNEAQ (reference sequence). The CDR3 DNA reads as TGTGCCAGCAGCTTAGATGGGCGAGGCACAGATACGCAGTATTTT. Residues: CASSLDGRGTDTQYF.

The chain links TRBV30 to TRBJ1-2; maybe TRBD1 (5 bases). The CDR3 is made up of 13 amino acids. The germline V gene has CDR1 GTSNPN and CDR2 SVGIG (reference sequence). Trimming pared 7 bases from V and 2 bases from J, leaving 14 bases between. The CDR3 region is CALIRPGNYGYTF. For the CDR3, the DNA is TGTGCCTTAATCCGCCCAGGGAACTATGGCTACACCTTC.

The chain employs TRBV5-4 and TRBJ2-1; 14 nucleotides align to TRBD2. Per germline, CDR1 SGHNT and CDR2 YYREEE (reference sequence). The CDR3 consists of 15 residues. V gave up 4 bases and J gave up 7 bases; unmatched junction bases: 4. CDR3 in amino acids: CASSPGTSGRNEQFF. DNA of the CDR3: TGTGCCAGCAGCCCCGGGACTAGCGGGAGAAATGAGCAGTTCTTC.

About this clone: Compared with germline, one end of the junction differs, possibly owing to a read error. This chain connects TRBV30 to TRBJ2-7, with a weak D call TRBD2 (5 bases). CDR3 length: 16 amino acids. Looked up from germline, CDR1 is GTSNPN and CDR2 is SVGIG (reference sequence). CDR3 amino acids: CVWSAQPGESSYEQYF. CDR3 nucleotide sequence: TGTGTCTGGAGTGCACAGCCCGGGGAGAGCTCCTACGAGCAGTACTTC.

V and J are TRBV9 and TRBJ2-7; weak D call: TRBD2 (5 bases). Germline V lookup: CDR1 SGDLS, CDR2 YYNGEE. V lost 0 bases, J lost 2 bases, and 15 bases lay in between. The CDR3 is 16 residues long. The CDR3 here is CASSVGSPGLAYEQYF. The CDR3, as DNA: TGTGCCAGCAGCGTAGGTTCTCCGGGGTTGGCCTACGAGCAGTACTTC.

CDR3 amino acids: CASTTYQGAPSRTDTQYF. The CDR3 coding sequence is TGTGCCAGCACCACTTACCAGGGGGCGCCTTCTCGCACAGATACGCAGTATTTT. V is TRBV7-9 and J is TRBJ2-3; the match to TRBD1 covers 8 bases. V shed 7 bases and J 1 base; nucleotides not matched to a gene: 16. The CDR3 contains 18 residues. The germline CDR1 and CDR2 sequences are SEHNR and FQNEAQ (reference sequence).

This clone was found a few times. The chain has TRBV7-2 and TRBJ2-3; 10 bases map to TRBD1. Germline CDR1 SGHTA, CDR2 FQGNSA. The J segment lost 0 bases and the V segment lost 4 bases, leaving 7 bases of the junction unmatched. CDR3 length equals 17 residues. The CDR3 here is CASSSPSGQGSTDTQYF. The CDR3, as DNA: TGTGCCAGCAGCTCTCCCTCGGGACAGGGGAGCACAGATACGCAGTATTTT.

This sequence joins TRBV7-2 and TRBJ1-2, with D possibly matching TRBD1 (5 bases). Per germline, CDR1 SGHTA and CDR2 FQGNSA. The V gene lost 4 bases and the J gene lost 0 bases, with 15 bases spanning the gap. CDR3 size: 16 residues. The chain's CDR3 is CASSSGGGKTNYGYTF. The CDR3, as DNA: TGTGCCAGCAGCTCCGGGGGGGGAAAAACTAACTATGGCTACACCTTC.

The chain employs TRBV5-6 and TRBJ2-3; D is unresolved. The germline CDR1 and CDR2 sequences are SGHDT and YYEEEE. The ends were cut back, 4 bases at V and 0 bases at J, with 6 bases in the middle. The CDR3 is 13 residues long. The CDR3 DNA sequence: TGTGCCAGCAGCGGCACTAGCACAGATACGCAGTATTTT. Residues: CASSGTSTDTQYF.

This clone appeared a few times. This chain connects TRBV7-9 to TRBJ1-2; TRBD1 aligns across 7 bases. CDR3 size: 14 residues. V trimming: 1 base; J trimming: 6 bases; junction bases outside the gene matches: 5. In germline, CDR1 is SEHNR, CDR2 FQNEAQ (reference sequence). The DNA for the CDR3 is TGTGCCAGCAGCTTAGGGGGGGACAGAGATGGCTACACCTTC. Protein product: CASSLGGDRDGYTF. The full variable domain, with the rest looked up from reference TRBV7-9 and TRBJ1-2, is DTGVSQNPRHKITKRGQNVTFRCDPISEHNRLYWYRQTLGQGPEFLTYFQNEAQLEKSRLLSDRFSAERPKGSFSTLEIQRTEQGDSAMYLCASSLGGDRDGYTFGSGTRLTVV.

The chain has TRBV19 and TRBJ2-3; TRBD2 is a possible D gene (6 bases). CDR1 is LNHDA and CDR2 is SQIVND in the germline V gene (reference sequence). With 3 bases removed from V and 4 bases from J, the gap between germline ends came to 14 bases. The CDR3 consists of 15 residues. Here the CDR3 DNA reads TGTGCCAGTAGTATTGGGGATCGGGGGTCAGATACGCAGTATTTT. This sequence encodes CASSIGDRGSDTQYF.

The chain uses TRBV4-1 and TRBJ1-3, with D possibly TRBD1 on 5 matching bases. The germline gives CDR1 MGHRA, CDR2 YSYEKL. CDR3 length: 17 amino acids. V was pared by 4 bases and J by 0 bases, with 16 bases between. In DNA, the CDR3 is TGCGCCAGCAGCCCTCGGACACTCTTAAGCTCTGGAAACACCATATATTTT. Translated: CASSPRTLLSSGNTIYF.

The V gene is TRBV10-2, the J gene TRBJ1-5; D is ambiguous. The CDR3 length is 17 residues. Germline values: CDR1 WSHSY, CDR2 SAAADI. Trimming took 1 base from V and 0 from J, leaving 13 bases between them. CDR3 sequence reads: CASSELLYGNSNQPQHF. CDR3 DNA sequence: TGCGCCAGCAGTGAGTTACTTTACGGGAATAGCAATCAGCCCCAGCATTTT.

The rearrangement uses TRBV30 and TRBJ1-1; D remains unclear. The V and J ends lost 2 bases and 8 bases respectively, with 12 bases between them. Germline V gene data show CDR1 as GTSNPN and CDR2 as SVGIG (reference sequence). This CDR3 contains 12 residues. Here the CDR3 DNA reads TGTGCCTGGAGTACCTCGGTGGGGGAAGCTTTCTTT. This encodes CAWSTSVGEAFF.

The CDR3 nucleotides read TGTGCCAGCAGCGATTGGTCCTCCAATCAGCCCCAGCATTTT. Protein: CASSDWSSNQPQHF. This chain uses TRBV7-9 with TRBJ1-5; D gene ambiguous. Trimming pared 5 bases from V and 3 bases from J, leaving 11 bases between. This CDR3 has 14 residues. Germline V gene lookup returns CDR1 SEHNR and CDR2 FQNEAQ (reference sequence).